This TCR beta chain stems from a study of blood T cell repertoires in COVID-19. Study overall: Sites across the United States, Italy and Spain contributed samples from acute and convalescent COVID-19. Nucleic acid was either cDNA or gDNA, and it came from T cells, B-cell-depleted T cells, or PBMCs.

Per the original methods: The assay estimated nucleated cells by amplifying reference gene primers. Sequencing was performed with immunoSEQ multiplex PCR; in TCRdb, only in-frame clones are kept and a portion is missing. From that table come the V and J calls and clone size; the DNA was used to work out D and trimming. This table has a few hundred thousand clones, more than 75% appearing once. There are 15 residues in the CDR3. V lost 1 base and J 2 bases, leaving 10 bases between the germline ends. Germline loops: CDR1 SEHNR, CDR2 FQNEAQ (reference sequence). The receptor was derived from a human donor in a cohort sampled during active COVID-19. This chain connects TRBV7-9 to TRBJ2-3, with D hard to call. Input material: peripheral blood. The CDR3 spells CASSLDVAPTDTQYF. The CDR3 coding sequence is TGTGCCAGCAGCTTAGATGTGGCACCCACAGATACGCAGTATTTT.